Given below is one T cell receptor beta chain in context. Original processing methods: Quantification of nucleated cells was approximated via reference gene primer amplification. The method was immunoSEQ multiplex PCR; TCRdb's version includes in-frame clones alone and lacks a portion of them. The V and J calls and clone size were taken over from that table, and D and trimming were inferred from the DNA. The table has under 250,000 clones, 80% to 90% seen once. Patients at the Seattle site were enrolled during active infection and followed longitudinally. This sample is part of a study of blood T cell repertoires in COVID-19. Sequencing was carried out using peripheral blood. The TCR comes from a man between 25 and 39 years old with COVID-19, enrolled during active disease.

In DNA form, the CDR3 reads TGTGCCAGCAGGAGACTAGCTACCTACGAGCAGTACTTC. Translated, it gives CASRRLATYEQYF. This chain joins TRBV6-5 and TRBJ2-7; 7 bases line up with TRBD2. Germline values: CDR1 MNHEY, CDR2 SVGAGI. This CDR3 contains 13 residues. The V segment lost 6 bases and the J segment 2 bases; nucleotides outside the gene matches: 4.